This paragraph reports one T cell receptor (beta chain). A single count supports this clone. This clone's antigen is unknown. The input lacks base qualities; no much larger clone sits a single base away. The sample comes from a study of Ad26.COV2.S vaccination and SARS-CoV-2 variants (dated by TCRdb to about 2021). For the wider study: Donors in the vaccine arm were drawn from COV1001, a phase I-IIa trial of Ad26.COV2.S in healthy adults that was multicentre, randomized, double-blind and placebo-controlled. Ad26.COV2.S was given intramuscularly at 5x10^10 or 1x10^11 viral particles, as a single shot or as two shots 56 days apart. Sequencing of the TCRbeta repertoire served to evaluate the specificity and breadth of SARS-CoV-2-reactive T cell receptors following Ad26.COV2.S vaccination. The TCR-sequenced set comprised around 30 samples: some 20 Ad26.COV2.S vaccine recipients, 5 placebo recipients and 8 SARS-CoV-2 convalescent individuals. Trial participants were randomized into five groups of five: low-dose or high-dose Ad26.COV2.S given once or twice, or placebo on both occasions. Blinding of investigators to trial group allocation was maintained during experiments and outcome assessment. Broad study findings and their caveats: Higher spike-specific TCR breadth was observed in Ad26.COV2.S recipients than in placebo recipients (P = 0.0014). After vaccination, substantial breadth of spike-specific CD8+ and CD4+ T cell responses was reported. According to the authors, total T cell responses may have been underestimated by the TCR breadth and depth analyses. Vaccine and placebo recipients had similar non-spike TCR breadth, a finding consistent with the vaccine containing only spike. The study lacked the statistical power to compare responses across vaccine doses or regimens.

V ends up 7 bases short and J 7 bases short, with an unmatched junction base count of 9. Measured from the cysteine to the phenylalanine, the CDR3 is 13 residues long. Only CDR3 DNA remains: 39 bases, in frame from the first base. CDR1 and CDR2 are read off the germline V gene as SGHTA and FQGNSA. TCRbeta CDR3 regions were sequenced with the immunoSEQ Assay. After extraction, genomic DNA underwent amplification by bias-controlled multiplex PCR, followed by high-throughput sequencing. As for the original processing: To quantify the absolute abundance of each unique TCRbeta CDR3 region, sequences were collapsed and filtered. T cell fraction was estimated by normalization of TCRbeta template counts to usable DNA, with usable DNA being measured through amplification of reference genes present in all nucleated cells. Repertoire TCRs were annotated as SARS-CoV-2-specific when V gene, CDR3 amino acid sequence and J gene were exactly matched to a known reactive TCR set. MIRA supplied the reference SARS-CoV-2 TCR set, which was filtered for enrichment in COVID-19-positive ImmuneCODE repertoires so that public or cross-reactive TCRs were removed. Based on the MIRA antigens, annotated TCRs were further analysed at the level of specific ORF or position within ORF. Breadth was defined as the number of annotated unique rearrangements divided by the total number of unique productive rearrangements, and depth was defined as the summed frequency of the annotated unique rearrangements. Group comparisons of TCR breadth used two-sided Wilcoxon rank-sum tests. TCRdb limited this immuneACCESS table to in-frame rearrangements with V and J called. A share of clones is missing; checked studies link under half to unresolved V genes, and the rest is unexplained. Clone size and the V and J calls come from that table; the DNA yielded D and trimming. The sample table lists roughly 700,000 clones, approximately 88% of them with a count of one. The ten largest clones add up to approximately 1.5% of the sample.

The treatment or condition label here, explained by the study, means: roughly 19 received Ad26.COV2.S at low or high dose, single or two shots; 5 received placebo; per-sample allocation not given. For vaccine and placebo recipients, repertoires were sequenced using samples collected on day 63 after the first injection. In Cohort 1b, around 25 adults aged 18-55 years were enrolled at a single site in Boston, USA, between 29 July and 7 August 2020. Ad26.COV2.S consisted of a replication-incompetent adenovirus type 26 vector by which a prefusion-stabilized SARS-CoV-2 spike protein from the original Wuhan strain was expressed.

The clonotype originates from a person between 18 and 60 years old who received the Ad26.COV2.S COVID-19 vaccine or a placebo. Here the chain combines TRBV7-2 and TRBJ2-7; 8 central bases correspond to TRBD2. The sample here was peripheral blood, taken in a trial of Ad26.COV2.S vaccine versus placebo. The CDR3 region reads CASTPTAGGEQYF. The DNA sequence is as follows: TGTGCCAGCACCCCCACGGCGGGGGGAGAGCAGTACTTC. Extended through the reference TRBV7-2 and TRBJ2-7 proteins, this CDR3 yields the full variable domain: GAGVSQSPSNKVTEKGKDVELRCDPISGHTALYWYRQSLGQGLEFLIYFQGNSAPDKSGLPSDRFSAERTGGSVSTLTIQRTQQEDSAVYLCASTPTAGGEQYFGPGTRLTVT.